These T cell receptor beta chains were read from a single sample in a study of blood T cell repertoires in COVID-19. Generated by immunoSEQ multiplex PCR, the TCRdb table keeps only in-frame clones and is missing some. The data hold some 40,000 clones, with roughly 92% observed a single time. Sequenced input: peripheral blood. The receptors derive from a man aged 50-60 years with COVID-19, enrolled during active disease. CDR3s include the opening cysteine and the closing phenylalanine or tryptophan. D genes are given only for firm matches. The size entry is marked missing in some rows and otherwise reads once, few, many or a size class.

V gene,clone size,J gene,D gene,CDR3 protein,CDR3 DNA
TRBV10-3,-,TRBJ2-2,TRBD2,CATRLAGSNTGELFF,TGTGCCACCCGACTAGCGGGATCAAACACCGGGGAGCTGTTTTTT
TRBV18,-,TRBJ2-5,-,CASSFTGDSETQYF,TGTGCCAGCTCATTCACGGGAGATTCAGAGACCCAGTACTTC
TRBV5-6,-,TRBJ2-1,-,CASSSTGHEQFF,TGTGCCAGCAGCTCGACAGGACATGAGCAGTTCTTC
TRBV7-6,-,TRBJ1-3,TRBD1,CASSLAGSGGPGNTIYF,TGTGCCAGCAGCTTAGCCGGGTCAGGGGGCCCAGGAAACACCATATATTTT
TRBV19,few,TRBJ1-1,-,CASSIALPNTEAFF,TGTGCCAGTAGTATAGCCCTACCAAACACTGAAGCTTTCTTT
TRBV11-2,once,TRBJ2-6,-,CASSMTSGGANVLTF,TGTGCCAGCAGCATGACCTCAGGTGGGGCCAACGTCCTGACTTTC
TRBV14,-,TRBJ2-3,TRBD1,CASSRTGTGAEDTQYF,TGTGCCAGCAGCCGAACCGGGACAGGGGCAGAGGATACGCAGTATTTT
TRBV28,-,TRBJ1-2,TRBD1,CASSSTGGSGYTF,TGTGCCAGCAGTTCGACAGGGGGCAGTGGCTACACCTTC
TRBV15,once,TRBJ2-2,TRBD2,CATAGLAGNANTGELFF,TGTGCCACCGCAGGACTAGCGGGTAACGCGAACACCGGGGAGCTGTTTTTT
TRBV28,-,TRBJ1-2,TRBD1,CASSYGTGGVAGYTF,TGTGCCAGCAGTTATGGGACAGGGGGCGTAGCTGGCTACACCTTC
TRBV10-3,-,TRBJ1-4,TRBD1,CAISVTGGREDTTNEKLFF,TGTGCCATCAGTGTCACAGGGGGGCGCGAAGATACAACTAATGAAAAACTGTTTTTT
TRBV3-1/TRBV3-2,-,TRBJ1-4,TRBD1,CASSQGAGGEKLFF,TGTGCCAGCAGTCAGGGGGCCGGTGGTGAAAAACTGTTTTTT
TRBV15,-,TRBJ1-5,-,CATSRGGPPNQPQHF,TGTGCCACCAGCAGAGGGGGGCCTCCGAATCAGCCCCAGCATTTT
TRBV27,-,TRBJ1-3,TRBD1,CASRTGGSRVGNTIYF,TGTGCCAGCCGGACAGGGGGCAGTCGGGTTGGAAACACCATATATTTT
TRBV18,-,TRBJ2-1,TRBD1,CASSEAGGTYNEQFF,TGTGCCAGCTCAGAAGCAGGGGGCACCTACAATGAGCAGTTCTTC
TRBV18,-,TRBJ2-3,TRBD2,CASSPLLAGNTDTQYF,TGTGCCAGCTCACCCCTCCTAGCGGGAAACACAGATACGCAGTATTTT
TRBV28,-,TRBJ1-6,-,CASTGISYNSPLHF,TGTGCCAGTACCGGGATCTCCTATAATTCACCCCTCCACTTT